One and the same sample provided the 6 T cell receptor beta chains below, sequenced in a study of human T cells and chemical hapten exposure. Time point given: patch test 1, 2 weeks after DPC sensitization. The treatment was: therapeutic diphenylcyclopropenone sensitization with weekly scalp DPC. MiXCR was run by TCRdb on the RACE reads, yielding one entry per CDR3 protein. The sample holds 75,000 to 100,000 distinct CDR3 sequences, under 12% seen once. Sequencing was performed on whole blood, taken in connection with sensitization to the hapten diphenylcyclopropenone (DPC). The receptors stem from a man aged 35 to 55 with alopecia areata. Some clones in this sample may be carry-over from other donors' samples.

This clonotype was seen repeatedly, ten times or more. The chain employs TRBV12-3 or TRBV12-4 and TRBJ1-2, with D unclear. The CDR3 consists of 15 residues. Trimming took off 3 bases at V and 4 bases at J, with 15 bases between the two ends. CDR3 protein: CASSFLGRTIYGYTF. The CDR3 DNA reads TGTGCCAGCAGTTTTCTGGGCAGGACTATCTATGGCTACACCTTC.

Written as DNA, the CDR3 is TGTGCCAGCTCACTCCGGGACAACACAGATACGCAGTATTTT. Encoded protein: CASSLRDNTDTQYF. The V call is TRBV18, the J call TRBJ2-3; tentatively, D is TRBD1 (6 bases). This CDR3 has 14 amino acids. Trimming cost V 4 bases and J 2 bases, with 10 bases left between them. The V gene's germline CDR1 is KGHSH and CDR2 LQKENI.

This clonotype was observed many times. This sequence joins TRBV29-1 and TRBJ1-3; D is uncertain. Germline CDR1 is SQVTM and CDR2 is ANQGSEA. The CDR3 totals 13 residues. The ends were cut back, 2 bases at V and 0 bases at J, with 5 bases in the middle. The CDR3 DNA reads as TGCAGCGTTGAAAGAAACTCTGGAAACACCATATATTTT. Translated, it gives CSVERNSGNTIYF.

The table lists this clonotype with a few counts. The V and J genes are TRBV15 and TRBJ2-7; D ambiguous. V lost 0 bases and J lost 7, with 13 bases in between. There are 14 residues in the CDR3. CDR1 and CDR2 from the germline V gene are LNHNV and YYDKDF (reference sequence). Here the CDR3 reads CATSRDFLAREQYV. CDR3 DNA sequence: TGTGCCACCAGCAGAGATTTCTTGGCGCGGGAGCAGTACGTC.

The chain recombines TRBV30 with TRBJ2-7; no definite D call. V lost 7 bases and J 5 bases, leaving 12 bases between the germline ends. Germline V CDR1 and CDR2: GTSNPN, SVGIG (reference sequence). The CDR3 is 11 amino acids. Here the CDR3 reads CASSSPDEQYF. DNA of the CDR3: TGTGCCTCCTCAAGCCCGGACGAGCAGTACTTC.

The V gene is TRBV2, the J gene TRBJ1-2; the match to TRBD1 covers 7 bases. The J segment lost 9 bases and the V segment lost 5 bases, leaving 6 bases of the junction unmatched. CDR1 and CDR2 (germline): SNHLY, FYNNEI. The CDR3 extends over 12 amino acids. This chain's CDR3 is CASSTGARSYTF. DNA for the CDR3: TGTGCCAGCAGTACAGGGGCGAGGAGCTACACCTTC.